The 19 T cell receptor beta chains reported below all come from one sample, sequenced in a study of T cells in tuberculosis. Sorting used thawed, overnight-rested PBMC stained with anti-CD3, a viability dye and GMM-loaded CD1B tetramer. CD1B tetramers were loaded with Rhodococcus equi-derived C32 glucose monomycolate. Sequencing used immunoSEQ multiplex PCR; TCRdb keeps in-frame clones, though not all of them. The data hold tens of thousands of clones, with about nine tenths observed a single time. The material sequenced was CD1b-GMM tetramer-negative cells sorted from PBMCs. The receptor source for this set is an adult woman with latent tuberculosis.

This rearrangement joins TRBV5-1 to TRBJ2-5; 9 bases are shared with TRBD1. The V and J ends lost 4 bases and 4 bases, in that order; junction bases with no gene match: 11. CDR1 and CDR2 from the germline V gene are SGHRS and YFSETQ. This CDR3 comprises 16 residues. This CDR3 is CASSPFPGQGRETQYF. As DNA, the CDR3 is TGCGCCAGCAGCCCCTTTCCGGGACAGGGACGAGAGACCCAGTACTTC.

The chain uses TRBV25-1 and TRBJ1-1; a possible D gene is TRBD1 (6 bases). The CDR3 covers 15 residues. Trimming cost V 5 bases and J 1 base, with 14 bases left between them. Germline CDR1 is MGHDK and CDR2 is SYGVNS. CDR3 amino acids: CASSPLGGQNTEAFF. CDR3 DNA: TGTGCCAGCAGTCCACTAGGGGGTCAGAACACTGAAGCTTTCTTT.

The chain combines TRBV7-6 with TRBJ1-4, with D possibly TRBD1 on 6 matching bases. The CDR3 consists of 15 residues. Trimming shortened V by 5 bases and J by 7 bases, and 17 bases separated the two germline ends. In germline, CDR1 is SGHVS, CDR2 FNYEAQ. The chain's CDR3 is CASSPGGLGSEKLFF. CDR3 bases: TGTGCCAGCAGCCCCGGGGGGCTGGGTAGTGAAAAACTGTTTTTT.

The CDR3 region has the DNA TGTGCCAGCAGTTTACGGGGACAGGCCTCCTATAATTCACCCCTCCACTTT. Amino acid sequence: CASSLRGQASYNSPLHF. The genes are TRBV28 and TRBJ1-6, with TRBD1 matching 8 bases. The length of the CDR3 is 17 residues. The germline V gene has CDR1 MDHEN and CDR2 SYDVKM. V dropped 2 bases and J dropped 0; count of bases not matched to a gene: 3. Based on the CDR3 plus reference TRBV28 and TRBJ1-6, the full variable domain is DVKVTQSSRYLVKRTGEKVFLECVQDMDHENMFWYRQDPGLGLRLIYFSYDVKMKEKGDIPEGYSVSREKKERFSLILESASTNQTSMYLCASSLRGQASYNSPLHFGNGTRLTVT.

This chain uses TRBV10-3 with TRBJ1-6, with a possible D match to TRBD1 (5 bases). This CDR3 is 12 amino acids long. Trimming removed 0 bases from V and 13 bases from J, with 7 bases in between. CDR1 and CDR2 from the germline V gene are ENHRY and SYGVKD. In nucleotides, the CDR3 is TGTGCCATCAGTGAGTCGCAGGGCCCCCTCCACTTT. Its translation: CAISESQGPLHF.

The V and J genes are TRBV2 and TRBJ1-5; D is perhaps TRBD1 (6 bases). Germline CDR1 reads SNHLY; CDR2 reads FYNNEI. The CDR3 length is 15 residues. Trimming took 9 bases from V and 0 from J, leaving 15 bases between them. CDR3 DNA sequence: TGTGCCAGTAAAGCACAGGGCATTAGCAATCAGCCCCAGCATTTT. Translated, it gives CASKAQGISNQPQHF.

CDR3 DNA: TGTGCCAGCTCACCACCGAGACAGGGTGGTAACTACAATGAGCAGTTCTTC. Its translation is CASSPPRQGGNYNEQFF. This chain uses TRBV18 with TRBJ2-1, with 7 bases fitting TRBD1. Looked up from germline, CDR1 is KGHSH and CDR2 is LQKENI. V was clipped by 0 bases and J by 3 bases; unmatched bases: 8. The CDR3 consists of 17 residues.

The chain is built from TRBV10-3 and TRBJ2-1, with D perhaps TRBD2 (6 bases). Germline V gene data show CDR1 as ENHRY and CDR2 as SYGVKD. Trimming shortened V by 4 bases and J by 9 bases, and 16 bases separated the two germline ends. CDR3 length: 14 residues. For the CDR3, the DNA is TGTGCCATCAGTGGGGAGGTCCTTGGGGGTGAGCAGTTCTTC. Amino acid sequence: CAISGEVLGGEQFF.

The table lists this clone with a count of one. The rearrangement uses TRBV30 and TRBJ1-3, with 8 positions matching TRBD1. Germline trimming cut 1 base from V and 5 bases from J; bases unmatched to any gene: 7. The CDR3 is 15 residues long. Germline V gene lookup returns CDR1 GTSNPN and CDR2 SVGIG (reference sequence). This chain's CDR3 is CAWSASGQERNTIYF. CDR3 DNA: TGTGCCTGGAGTGCCTCGGGACAGGAACGAAACACCATATATTTT. The variable domain in full, with the rest retrieved from reference TRBV30 and TRBJ1-3, is SQTIHQWPATLVQPVGSPLSLECTVEGTSNPNLYWYRQAAGRGLQLLFYSVGIGQISSEVPQNLSASRPQDRQFILSSKKLLLSDSGFYLCAWSASGQERNTIYFGEGSWLTVV.

The chain couples TRBV29-1 to TRBJ1-1; D uncertain. CDR3 length: 10 amino acids. Germline V gene sequence: CDR1 SQVTM, CDR2 ANQGSEA. The V end was cut by 6 bases, the J end by 2 bases, with 4 bases between. For the CDR3, the DNA is TGCAGCGTCGTCAACACTGAAGCTTTCTTT. This sequence encodes CSVVNTEAFF.

The chain links TRBV5-8 to TRBJ2-5; 7 positions agree with TRBD2. The V and J ends lost 0 bases and 4 bases, in that order; junction bases with no gene match: 3. Germline V lookup: CDR1 SGHTS, CDR2 YDEGEE. The CDR3 consists of 14 residues. The CDR3 DNA is TGTGCCAGCAGCTTGGTTGGGGGGGGAGAGACCCAGTACTTC. This sequence encodes CASSLVGGGETQYF.

V is TRBV5-1 and J is TRBJ2-3, with D maybe TRBD2 (6 bases). V lost 4 bases, J lost 0 bases, and 27 bases lay in between. There are 20 residues in the CDR3. Per germline, CDR1 SGHRS and CDR2 YFSETQ. CDR3 loop: CASSPRRLSGLQRSTDTQYF. CDR3 nucleotide sequence: TGCGCCAGCAGCCCAAGACGGCTTAGCGGCCTTCAGAGGAGCACAGATACGCAGTATTTT. Combining the CDR3 with reference TRBV5-1 and TRBJ2-3 gives the whole variable domain KAGVTQTPRYLIKTRGQQVTLSCSPISGHRSVSWYQQTPGQGLQFLFEYFSETQRNKGNFPGRFSGRQFSNSRSEMNVSTLELGDSALYLCASSPRRLSGLQRSTDTQYFGPGTRLTVL.

The chain uses TRBV4-2 and TRBJ2-3; possible D gene TRBD2, 6 bases. V gave up 0 bases and J gave up 0 bases, with 10 bases separating them. Germline V gives CDR1 LGHNA, CDR2 YNFKEQ. This CDR3 has 16 amino acids. The DNA for the CDR3 is TGTGCCAGCAGCCAAGACAGGGACTCTAGCACAGATACGCAGTATTTT. It specifies CASSQDRDSSTDTQYF.

This chain links TRBV4-1 with TRBJ2-5, with TRBD1 as a possible D gene (6 bases). With 1 base removed from V and 2 bases from J, the gap between germline ends came to 14 bases. This CDR3 has 16 amino acids. Germline V gene data show CDR1 as MGHRA and CDR2 as YSYEKL. In nucleotides, the CDR3 is TGCGCCAGCAGCCAAGTCATGGGCGGACAGCAAGAGACCCAGTACTTC. Its protein is CASSQVMGGQQETQYF.

The chain is built from TRBV5-1 and TRBJ2-5; 13 bases are shared with TRBD2. Germline CDR1 reads SGHRS; CDR2 reads YFSETQ. V lost 6 bases to trimming and J lost 4 bases; unmatched junction nucleotides: 6. CDR3 length: 15 amino acids. CDR3 nucleotide sequence: TGCGCCAGCAAGACTAGCGGGGGGTGGCGAGAGACCCAGTACTTC. This translates into CASKTSGGWRETQYF.

The rearrangement uses TRBV19 and TRBJ1-2; 7 bases map to TRBD1. The CDR3 is 15 residues long. The junction had 7 bases not matched to a gene; V was cut back by 3 bases and J by 3 bases. Germline values: CDR1 LNHDA, CDR2 SQIVND (reference sequence). The DNA of the CDR3 is TGTGCCAGTAGTATCCGGACAGGCGGGGACTATGGCTACACCTTC. It translates to CASSIRTGGDYGYTF.

V usage is TRBV15 and J usage is TRBJ2-5; 11 bases map to TRBD1. The CDR3 covers 15 residues. Germline values: CDR1 LNHNV, CDR2 YYDKDF (reference sequence). Germline trimming cut 1 base from V and 5 bases from J; bases unmatched to any gene: 3. In DNA, the CDR3 is TGTGCCACCAGCAGAGGGGGACAGGGGGGCGAGACCCAGTACTTC. Translated: CATSRGGQGGETQYF.

The V call is TRBV7-2, the J call TRBJ2-7, with TRBD2 identical over 8 bases. This CDR3 region has 15 residues. Germline assignment: CDR1 SGHTA and CDR2 FQGNSA. V lost 5 bases and J lost 2; bases outside the gene matches: 8. The CDR3 DNA reads as TGTGCCAGCAGCCAGCAGGAGCGGGGGCCCTACGAGCAGTACTTC. It is translated as CASSQQERGPYEQYF.

This chain connects TRBV19 to TRBJ2-1; D might be TRBD1 (6 bases). V lost 4 bases to trimming and J lost 7 bases, with 14 bases between them. The CDR3 extends over 14 amino acids. Germline V gene data show CDR1 as LNHDA and CDR2 as SQIVND (reference sequence). In nucleotides, the CDR3 is TGTGCCAGTAGTAGATACAGGGCCGGGAATGAGCAGTTCTTC. This sequence encodes CASSRYRAGNEQFF.